Below are 14 T cell receptor beta chains sequenced from a single sample in a study of T cells in Graves' hyperthyroidism and ophthalmopathy. The CDR3 regions of TCR beta were amplified from RNA transcripts. TCR CDR3 regions were first amplified by RT-PCR with HTBI primers. TCRdb re-analysed the multiplex PCR reads in MiXCR, keeping a single row per CDR3 protein. Counted here are 650,000 to 850,000 distinct CDR3 sequences, around a sixth occurring once; the ten biggest clones make up over 15%. Sequenced: blood. All receptors come from a woman in her 50s with Graves' hyperthyroidism that later progressed to Graves' ophthalmopathy.

This clonotype was observed many times. The chain employs TRBV11-3 and TRBJ1-1; possibly TRBD1 for D (6 bases). This CDR3 region has 17 residues. Germline V gene sequence: CDR1 SGHNT, CDR2 YENEEA. V was trimmed by 4 bases and J by 5 bases, leaving 23 bases between them. The CDR3 DNA reads as TGTGCCAGCAGCTCCCGGGAAGCGGGGACAAGATGGACTGAAGCTTTCTTT. The encoded protein is CASSSREAGTRWTEAFF.

This clonotype was seen ten or more times. The chain employs TRBV4-2 and TRBJ2-5, with 11 bases lining up with TRBD2. J was trimmed by 2 bases and V by 1 base; bases with no gene match: 0. This CDR3 spans 15 amino acids. Germline CDR1 and CDR2: LGHNA and YNFKEQ. The CDR3 nucleotides are TGTGCCAGCAGCCAAGCTAGCGGGGGGCAAGAGACCCAGTACTTC. Protein product: CASSQASGGQETQYF.

This clonotype was recorded a few times. V and J are TRBV6-1 and TRBJ2-2; 7 nucleotides align to TRBD2. Germline CDR1 is MNHNS and CDR2 is SASEGT. The CDR3 runs to 15 residues. V was pared by 6 bases and J by 1 base, with 5 bases of the junction left unmatched. The chain's CDR3 is CASRSSGLNTGELFF. DNA for the CDR3: TGTGCCAGCAGATCTAGCGGATTGAACACCGGGGAGCTGTTTTTT.

This clonotype was seen a handful of times. This chain connects TRBV29-1 to TRBJ2-3; D may correspond to TRBD1 or TRBD2 (5 bases each). The CDR3 is made up of 14 amino acids. Trimming cost V 5 bases and J 0 bases, with 12 bases left between them. Germline-derived CDR1 and CDR2 are SQVTM and ANQGSEA. The CDR3 coding sequence is TGCAGCGTTAGACGGGGACCGAGCACAGATACGCAGTATTTT. The encoded protein is CSVRRGPSTDTQYF.

Many counts were recorded for this clonotype. The chain uses TRBV19 and TRBJ1-1; D perhaps matches TRBD1 (6 bases). The CDR3 consists of 13 residues. V lost 9 bases to trimming and J lost 4 bases, with 15 bases between them. In germline, CDR1 is LNHDA, CDR2 SQIVND (reference sequence). CDR3: CASSTQGGTEAFF. For the CDR3, the DNA is TGTGCCAGCTCAACACAGGGCGGCACTGAAGCTTTCTTT.

This clonotype was seen more than once but under ten times. The chain carries TRBV12-3 or TRBV12-4 and TRBJ2-1; TRBD2 might be the D (6 bases). The CDR3 is 13 residues long. V lost 6 bases and J 9 bases, leaving 15 bases between the germline ends. The CDR3 reads CASSYGSQGEQFF. The CDR3, as DNA: TGTGCCAGCAGCTACGGGAGTCAGGGTGAGCAGTTCTTC.

The V gene is TRBV19, the J gene TRBJ1-2; possible D gene TRBD1, 6 bases. The length of the CDR3 is 15 residues. CDR1 and CDR2 (germline): LNHDA, SQIVND (reference sequence). V was trimmed by 7 bases and J by 7 bases, leaving 22 bases between them. DNA for the CDR3: TGTGCCAGTAAAGTCCACAGGGAGCCAACTGCTGGCTACACCTTC. Protein: CASKVHREPTAGYTF.

The sample holds a few counts of this clonotype. The genes are TRBV5-6 and TRBJ1-1, with a weak D call TRBD1 (6 bases). The CDR3 runs 15 residues. The V end lost 2 bases, the J end lost 5 bases, and 16 bases lay between the germline ends. The germline V gene encodes CDR1 SGHDT and CDR2 YYEEEE. CDR3 region: CASSLTQGLLTEAFF. The CDR3 DNA reads TGTGCCAGCAGCTTAACGCAGGGGCTTTTGACTGAAGCTTTCTTT. Combining the CDR3 with reference TRBV5-6 and TRBJ1-1 gives the whole variable domain DAGVTQSPTHLIKTRGQQVTLRCSPKSGHDTVSWYQQALGQGPQFIFQYYEEEERQRGNFPDRFSGHQFPNYSSELNVNALLLGDSALYLCASSLTQGLLTEAFFGQGTRLTVV.

This clonotype was seen more than once but under ten times. This sequence joins TRBV19 and TRBJ1-6; 7 nucleotides match TRBD1. Germline CDR1 LNHDA, CDR2 SQIVND (reference sequence). V was pared by 1 base and J by 7 bases, with 1 base of the junction left unmatched. CDR3 length: 14 amino acids. CDR3 bases: TGTGCCAGTAGTATAGCCAGGGGGAATTCACCCCTCCACTTT. This codes for CASSIARGNSPLHF. Using reference TRBV19 and TRBJ1-6 for the parts outside the CDR3, the full variable domain is DGGITQSPKYLFRKEGQNVTLSCEQNLNHDAMYWYRQDPGQGLRLIYYSQIVNDFQKGDIAEGYSVSREKKESFPLTVTSAQKNPTAFYLCASSIARGNSPLHFGNGTRLTVT.

This clonotype has only a few counts. Here the CDR3 DNA reads TGTGCCAGCAGCTTAACCGACAGGGGGACTGAAGCTTTCTTT. Translating gives CASSLTDRGTEAFF. The genes are TRBV7-8 and TRBJ1-1, with TRBD1 identical over 9 bases. CDR3 size: 14 residues. CDR1 SGHVS and CDR2 FQNEAQ come from the germline V gene. V was clipped by 2 bases and J by 5 bases; unmatched bases: 3.

This clonotype showed up many times. The chain has TRBV18 and TRBJ1-2; D is unclear. CDR1 KGHSH and CDR2 LQKENI come from the germline V gene. CDR3 length: 14 residues. V lost 3 bases and J 2 bases, leaving 10 bases between the germline ends. The CDR3 coding sequence is TGTGCCAGCTCACCGACGGCGGGGAACTATGGCTACACCTTC. Protein: CASSPTAGNYGYTF.

The rearrangement joins TRBV6-2 or TRBV6-3 to TRBJ2-3, with TRBD2 identical over 11 bases. V dropped 6 bases and J dropped 0; count of bases not matched to a gene: 2. Germline CDR1 is MNHEY and CDR2 is SVGEGT. The CDR3 is 15 amino acids. The CDR3 reads CASSWTSGSTDTQYF. The DNA for the CDR3 is TGTGCCAGCAGCTGGACTAGCGGGAGCACAGATACGCAGTATTTT.

The chain uses TRBV5-1 and TRBJ1-3, with 8 bases lining up with TRBD1. The CDR3 is 15 residues long. Germline V lookup: CDR1 SGHRS, CDR2 YFSETQ. After removal of 4 bases from V and 2 bases from J, the junction contained 5 bases not matched to a gene. The CDR3 spells CASSQGTGAGNTIYF. CDR3 in DNA: TGCGCCAGCAGCCAAGGGACAGGAGCTGGAAACACCATATATTTT.

This clonotype occurred many times. V usage is TRBV3-1 and J usage is TRBJ2-7; D unresolved. Germline V gives CDR1 LGHDT, CDR2 YNNKEL (reference sequence). The CDR3 extends over 15 amino acids. Trimming pared 6 bases from V and 0 bases from J, leaving 15 bases between. CDR3 sequence: CASRTSLGSSYEQYF. The CDR3 DNA follows: TGTGCCAGCAGAACGTCCCTGGGATCCTCCTACGAGCAGTACTTC.